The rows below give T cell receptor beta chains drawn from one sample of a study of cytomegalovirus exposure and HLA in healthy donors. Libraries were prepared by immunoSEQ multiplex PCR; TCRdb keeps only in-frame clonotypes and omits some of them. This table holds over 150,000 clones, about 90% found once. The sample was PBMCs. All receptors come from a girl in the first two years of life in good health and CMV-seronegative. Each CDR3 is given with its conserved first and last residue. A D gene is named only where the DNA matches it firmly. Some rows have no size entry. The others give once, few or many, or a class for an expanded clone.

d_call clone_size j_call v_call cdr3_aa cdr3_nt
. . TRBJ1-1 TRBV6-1 CATLGKRVRGEAFF TGTGCCACCTTGGGTAAAAGGGTCAGGGGTGAAGCTTTCTTT
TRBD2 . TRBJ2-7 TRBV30 CAWNRLLAGGGEQYF TGTGCCTGGAATAGGCTACTAGCGGGAGGCGGCGAGCAGTACTTC
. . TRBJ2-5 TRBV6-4 CASRAKETQYF TGTGCCAGCAGAGCCAAAGAGACCCAGTACTTC
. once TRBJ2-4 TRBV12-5 CASGNRVPNIQYF TGTGCTAGTGGTAACCGGGTCCCTAACATTCAGTACTTC
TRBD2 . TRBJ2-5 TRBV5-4 CASSSLAGQETQYF TGTGCCAGCAGCTCACTAGCGGGGCAAGAGACCCAGTACTTC
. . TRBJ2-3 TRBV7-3 CASSLEPLHTQYF TGTGCCAGCAGCTTAGAGCCTCTTCATACGCAGTATTTT
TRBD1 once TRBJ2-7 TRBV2 CASSDGTVYEQYF TGTGCCAGCAGTGATGGGACAGTCTACGAGCAGTACTTC
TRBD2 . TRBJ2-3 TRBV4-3 CASSQGLAGPTDTQYF TGCGCCAGCAGCCAGGGACTAGCGGGACCCACAGATACGCAGTATTTT
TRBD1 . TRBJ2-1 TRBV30 CAWSPDRENNEQFF TGTGCCTGGAGCCCCGACAGGGAGAACAATGAGCAGTTCTTC
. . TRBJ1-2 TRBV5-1 CASSPRAEGGYTF TGCGCCAGCAGCCCGAGGGCGGAGGGTGGCTACACCTTC
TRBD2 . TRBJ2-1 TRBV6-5 CASNLAGGLEQFF TGTGCCAGCAATCTAGCGGGGGGGCTTGAGCAGTTCTTC
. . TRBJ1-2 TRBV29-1 CSVIQVNYGYTF TGCAGCGTGATACAGGTTAACTATGGCTACACCTTC
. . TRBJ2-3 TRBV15 CATSPAGITQYF TGTGCCACCAGCCCCGCAGGGATTACGCAGTATTTT
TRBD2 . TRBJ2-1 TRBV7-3 CASSLNPTTSGRGEQFF TGTGCCAGCAGCTTAAACCCGACGACTAGCGGGAGAGGTGAGCAGTTCTTC
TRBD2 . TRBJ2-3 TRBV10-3 CAISSLTSGGGDTQYF TGTGCCATCTCGTCTCTTACTAGCGGGGGAGGAGATACGCAGTATTTT
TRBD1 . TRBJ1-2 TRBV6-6 CASRTGTADSKNF TGTGCCAGCAGGACCGGGACAGCCGACTCTAAGAACTTC
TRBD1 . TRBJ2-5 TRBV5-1 CASSSRTGAETQYF TGCGCCAGCAGCTCCAGGACAGGGGCTGAGACCCAGTACTTC
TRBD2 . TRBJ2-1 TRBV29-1 CSIGTSGNEQFF TGCAGCATCGGGACTAGCGGCAATGAGCAGTTCTTC
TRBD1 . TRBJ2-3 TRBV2 CASSDGTVYTDTQYF TGTGCCAGCTCGGATGGGACAGTTTACACAGATACGCAGTATTTT
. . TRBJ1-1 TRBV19 CASSSAGANNSGTEAFF TGTGCCAGTAGTAGTGCAGGGGCGAACAATTCTGGCACTGAAGCTTTCTTT
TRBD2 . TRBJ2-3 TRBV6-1 CASSHIAGGPDTQYF TGTGCCAGCAGTCACATAGCGGGGGGGCCAGATACGCAGTATTTT
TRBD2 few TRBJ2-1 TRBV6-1 CAGRLSGGTNNEQFF TGTGCCGGACGGCTGAGCGGGGGGACTAACAATGAGCAGTTCTTC
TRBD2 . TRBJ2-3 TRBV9 CASSVTSGGLSSTDTQYF TGTGCCAGCAGCGTCACTAGCGGGGGCCTCTCGAGCACAGATACGCAGTATTTT
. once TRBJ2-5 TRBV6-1 CASSERGQETQYF TGTGCCAGCAGTGAACGCGGACAAGAGACCCAGTACTTC
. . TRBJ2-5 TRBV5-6 CASSWGLTRLQETQYF TGTGCCAGCAGCTGGGGACTTACCCGCCTGCAAGAGACCCAGTACTTC
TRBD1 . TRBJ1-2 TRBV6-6 CASTGGPNGYTF TGTGCCAGCACAGGGGGCCCAAATGGCTACACCTTC
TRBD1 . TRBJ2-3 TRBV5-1 CASSLAQGADTQYF TGCGCCAGCAGCTTGGCACAGGGGGCAGATACGCAGTATTTT
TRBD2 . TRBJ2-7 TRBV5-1 CASSLSRTSGGGEQYF TGCGCCAGCAGCTTGTCTCGGACTAGCGGGGGAGGGGAGCAGTACTTC
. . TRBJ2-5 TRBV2 CASSEGEYQETQYF TGTGCCAGCAGTGAAGGAGAGTACCAAGAGACCCAGTACTTC
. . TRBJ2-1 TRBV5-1 CASSLGNSSPLNNEQFF TGCGCCAGCAGCTTGGGGAACAGCTCCCCCCTAAACAATGAGCAGTTCTTC
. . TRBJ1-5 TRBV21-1 CASSKDRSSNQPQHF TGTGCCAGCAGCAAAGACAGATCTAGCAATCAGCCCCAGCATTTT
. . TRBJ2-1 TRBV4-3 CASSQDGLLSYNEQFF TGCGCCAGCAGCCAAGACGGTCTCCTCTCCTACAATGAGCAGTTCTTC
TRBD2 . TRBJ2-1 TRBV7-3 CASSLGPGGGSYNEQFF TGTGCCAGCAGCTTAGGGCCCGGGGGAGGGTCCTACAATGAGCAGTTCTTC
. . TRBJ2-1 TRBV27 CASSQGLSSYNEQFF TGTGCCAGCAGCCAGGGACTGAGCTCCTACAATGAGCAGTTCTTC
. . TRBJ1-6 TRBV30 CAWSATGQLGNSPLHF TGTGCCTGGAGTGCAACCGGACAGCTGGGTAATTCACCCCTCCACTTT
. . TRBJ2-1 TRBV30 CAWNLGGNEQFF TGTGCCTGGAATCTTGGAGGGAATGAGCAGTTCTTC
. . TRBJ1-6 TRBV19 CASTSQPNSPLHF TGTGCCAGTACCTCACAGCCCAATTCACCCCTCCACTTT
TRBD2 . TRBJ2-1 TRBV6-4 CASSDEAGTGNEQFF TGTGCCAGCAGTGACGAAGCGGGAACGGGGAATGAGCAGTTCTTC
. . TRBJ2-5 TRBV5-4 CASSFPGSMQETQYF TGTGCCAGCAGCTTTCCAGGATCGATGCAAGAGACCCAGTACTTC
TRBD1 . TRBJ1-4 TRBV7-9 CASSENRGANEKLFF TGTGCCAGCAGCGAGAACAGGGGTGCTAATGAAAAACTGTTTTTT
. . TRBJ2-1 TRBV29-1 CSVGGGHLYNEQFF TGCAGCGTTGGGGGGGGACACCTCTACAATGAGCAGTTCTTC
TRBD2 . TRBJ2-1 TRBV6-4 CASSPGTSGSNEQFF TGTGCCAGCAGTCCGGGGACTAGCGGGAGCAATGAGCAGTTCTTC
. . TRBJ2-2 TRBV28 CASSRHPGGGHRAGELFF TGTGCCAGCAGTCGCCACCCGGGGGGCGGGCACCGTGCCGGGGAGCTGTTTTTT
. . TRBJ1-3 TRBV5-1 CASSLDGASGNTIYF TGCGCCAGCAGCTTGGATGGAGCCTCTGGAAACACCATATATTTT
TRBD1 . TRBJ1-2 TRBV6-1 CASSGQGKRYGYTF TGTGCCAGCAGTGGACAGGGGAAACGCTATGGCTACACCTTC
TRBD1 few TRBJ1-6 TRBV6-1 CASSDLTGSWNSPLHF TGTGCCAGCAGTGATTTGACAGGGTCGTGGAATTCACCCCTCCACTTT
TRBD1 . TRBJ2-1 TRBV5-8 CASSLGQGLSNEQFF TGTGCCAGCAGCTTGGGACAGGGTTTGAGCAATGAGCAGTTCTTC
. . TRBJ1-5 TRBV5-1 CASSLGGGNQPQHF TGCGCCAGCAGCTTGGGGGGGGGCAATCAGCCCCAGCATTTT
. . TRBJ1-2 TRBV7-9 CASSLGRFAYGYTF TGTGCCAGCAGCTTAGGGAGGTTTGCCTATGGCTACACCTTC
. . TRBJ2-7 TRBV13 CASSPPGLTGSYEQYF TGTGCCAGCAGCCCCCCGGGATTAACAGGGTCCTACGAGCAGTACTTC
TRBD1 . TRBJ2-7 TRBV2 CASSESVGTAYEQYF TGTGCCAGCAGTGAATCGGTCGGGACAGCCTACGAGCAGTACTTC
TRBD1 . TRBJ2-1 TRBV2 CASVRDRGHNEQFF TGTGCCAGCGTCCGGGACAGGGGGCACAATGAGCAGTTCTTC
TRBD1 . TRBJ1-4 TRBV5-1 CASSQGATNEKLFF TGCGCCAGCAGCCAGGGGGCAACTAATGAAAAACTGTTTTTT
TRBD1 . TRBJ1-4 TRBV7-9 CASSTGGAEYEKLFF TGTGCCAGCAGCACAGGGGGCGCGGAATATGAAAAACTGTTTTTT
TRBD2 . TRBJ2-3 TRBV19 CASSSWTSGTDTQYF TGTGCCAGTAGTTCTTGGACTAGCGGCACAGATACGCAGTATTTT